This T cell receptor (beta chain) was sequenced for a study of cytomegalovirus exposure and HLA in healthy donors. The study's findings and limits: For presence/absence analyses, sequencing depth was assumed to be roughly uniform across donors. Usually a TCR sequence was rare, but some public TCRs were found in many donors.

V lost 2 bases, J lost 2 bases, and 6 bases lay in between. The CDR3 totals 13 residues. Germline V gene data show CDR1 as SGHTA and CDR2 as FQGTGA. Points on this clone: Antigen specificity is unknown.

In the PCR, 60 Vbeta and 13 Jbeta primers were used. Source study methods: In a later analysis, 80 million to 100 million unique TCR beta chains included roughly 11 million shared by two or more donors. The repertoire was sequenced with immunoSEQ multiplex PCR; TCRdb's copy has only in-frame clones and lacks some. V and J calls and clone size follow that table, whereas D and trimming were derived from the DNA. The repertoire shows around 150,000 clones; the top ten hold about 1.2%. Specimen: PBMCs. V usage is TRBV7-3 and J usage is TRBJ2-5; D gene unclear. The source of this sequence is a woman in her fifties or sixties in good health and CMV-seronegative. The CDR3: CASSLAEQETQYF. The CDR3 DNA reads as TGTGCCAGCAGCTTAGCAGAACAAGAGACCCAGTACTTC.